These 11 T cell receptor beta chains were all obtained from the same sample, sequenced in a study of T-cell reconstitution after alpha-beta-depleted transplantation in children (dated by TCRdb to the mid-2010s). The treatment or condition tag for this specimen amounts to: allogeneic hematopoietic cell transplantation with graft depleted of TCRalphabeta T cells and CD19 B cells. The receptor library was made with PCR. The instrument given in TCRdb is Illumina HiSeq 2500. TCR library preparation used molecular barcoding, with unique molecular identifiers applied to normalize quantification of the TCRbeta repertoire. TCRdb reprocessed the public reads (quality trimming at Q25 with fastp, clone calling with MiXCR) and kept in-frame beta chains. Here each entry gathers all rows of one CDR3 protein and keeps the most common genes and DNA. This sample has a few hundred thousand distinct CDR3 sequences in its table, and roughly 13% of those were observed once. 2% to 2.5% of the sample rests with the top ten.

The specimen was PBMCs, mostly from graft donor cells, collected 360 days after TCRalphabeta/CD19-depleted stem cell transplant. Receptor source: a male patient younger than 18 who had a stem cell transplant for acute myeloid leukemia, so the T cells may come from the graft donor.

V gene TRBV29-1 combines with J gene TRBJ2-3, with 9 bases aligning to TRBD1. J gave up 5 bases and V 3 bases, and 6 bases lay outside the gene matches. The CDR3 extends over 14 amino acids. The germline CDR1 and CDR2 sequences are SQVTM and ANQGSEA. CDR3 residues: CSVDSDRGIDTQYF. CDR3 nucleotides: TGCAGCGTTGATTCGGACAGGGGAATAGATACGCAGTATTTT.

At least ten counts were recorded for this clonotype. The chain recombines TRBV29-1 with TRBJ2-2; no definite D call. V was trimmed by 0 bases and J by 5 bases, leaving 10 bases between them. Per the germline V gene, CDR1 is SQVTM and CDR2 is ANQGSEA. This CDR3 has 14 amino acids. The CDR3 nucleotides read TGCAGCGTTGAAGACAGGAAAGAAACCGGGGAGCTGTTTTTT. Its translation: CSVEDRKETGELFF.

This clonotype came up a few times. This chain joins TRBV20-1 and TRBJ2-7; D not certain. The V and J ends lost 3 bases and 0 bases respectively, with 9 bases between them. The CDR3 covers 13 residues. Germline lookup yields CDR1 DFQATT and CDR2 SNEGSKA (reference sequence). CDR3 sequence: CSASVRSSYEQYF. Here the CDR3 DNA reads TGCAGTGCTAGCGTACGCAGCTCCTACGAGCAGTACTTC.

In its sample, this clonotype was seen a few times. The J gene is TRBJ2-1, the V gene TRBV19; D is unresolved. The CDR3 has 11 residues. Per the germline V gene, CDR1 is LNHDA and CDR2 is SQIVND (reference sequence). V shed 3 bases and J shed 9 bases, with 6 bases lying between them. CDR3 region: CASSIRGEQFF. In DNA, the CDR3 is TGTGCCAGTAGTATTCGAGGTGAGCAGTTCTTC. The full variable domain, completed using reference TRBV19 and TRBJ2-1, is DGGITQSPKYLFRKEGQNVTLSCEQNLNHDAMYWYRQDPGQGLRLIYYSQIVNDFQKGDIAEGYSVSREKKESFPLTVTSAQKNPTAFYLCASSIRGEQFFGPGTRLTVL.

This clonotype was found many times. V and J are TRBV9 and TRBJ2-7; a weak D match, TRBD2 (5 bases). This CDR3 is 17 amino acids long. V was clipped by 1 base and J by 5 bases, with 22 bases between them. The germline gives CDR1 SGDLS, CDR2 YYNGEE. CDR3 sequence: CASSVRGPKFLLHEQYF. CDR3 sequence (DNA): TGTGCCAGCAGCGTAAGAGGGCCTAAGTTCCTCCTCCACGAGCAGTACTTC. The full variable domain, completed using reference TRBV9 and TRBJ2-7, is DSGVTQTPKHLITATGQRVTLRCSPRSGDLSVYWYQQSLDQGLQFLIQYYNGEERAKGNILERFSAQQFPDLHSELNLSSLELGDSALYFCASSVRGPKFLLHEQYFGPGTRLTVT.

This clonotype was seen only a few times. The chain couples TRBV12-3 or TRBV12-4 to TRBJ2-7; D may be TRBD2 (5 bases). This CDR3 has 12 residues. V gave up 6 bases and J gave up 3 bases, with 9 bases separating them. CDR3 residues: CASSDGVYEQYF. The CDR3 DNA sequence: TGTGCCAGCAGCGACGGGGTCTACGAGCAGTACTTC.

This clonotype was seen a few times. The chain uses TRBV12-3 or TRBV12-4 and TRBJ2-7; 8 positions match TRBD2. J was trimmed by 4 bases and V by 4 bases; bases with no gene match: 6. CDR3 length: 14 amino acids. This CDR3 is CASSYGRARYEQYF. The CDR3 region has the DNA TGTGCCAGCAGTTACGGGAGGGCGAGATACGAGCAGTACTTC.

This clonotype came up a few times. J is TRBJ2-5 and V is TRBV11-1, with 7 bases identical to TRBD1. Germline CDR1 SGHAT, CDR2 FQDESV (reference sequence). CDR3 length equals 16 residues. Trimming removed 1 base from V and 0 bases from J; junction bases left unmatched: 5. The DNA for the CDR3 is TGTGCCAGCAGCTTAGAAGGGGGCCCATACCAAGAGACCCAGTACTTC. Protein sequence: CASSLEGGPYQETQYF. The whole variable domain, filled in from reference TRBV11-1 and TRBJ2-5, reads EAEVAQSPRYKITEKSQAVAFWCDPISGHATLYWYRQILGQGPELLVQFQDESVVDDSQLPKDRFSAERLKGVDSTLKIQPAELGDSAMYLCASSLEGGPYQETQYFGPGTRLLVL.

This clonotype was picked up a small number of times. V is TRBV7-2 and J is TRBJ2-4, with a possible D match to TRBD1 (5 bases). V was shortened by 1 base and J by 3 bases, with 16 bases between the two germline ends. The CDR3 is 17 residues long. Germline lookup yields CDR1 SGHTA and CDR2 FQGNSA. CDR3 DNA sequence: TGTGCCAGCAGCTTAGTAGGGGTTGGGATAAGCAAAAACATTCAGTACTTC. Its protein product is CASSLVGVGISKNIQYF.

In its sample, this clonotype was seen a few times. The chain is built from TRBV29-1 and TRBJ2-1, with TRBD1 matching 8 bases. Trimming cost V 2 bases and J 9 bases; bases outside gene matches: 12. The CDR3 has 15 residues. From germline, CDR1 is SQVTM and CDR2 ANQGSEA. CDR3 coding DNA: TGCAGCGTTGAAAGGTGGCAGGGGGCGGTCTTTGAGCAGTTCTTC. Encoded protein: CSVERWQGAVFEQFF.

The chain uses TRBV5-1 and TRBJ2-1; TRBD2 matches 14 bases. Germline CDR1 SGHRS, CDR2 YFSETQ. V dropped 4 bases and J dropped 14; count of bases not matched to a gene: 14. This CDR3 contains 16 residues. CDR3 coding DNA: TGCGCCAGCAGCCCGGATGGGACTAGCGGGAGTACAGGGGAGTTCTTC. This translates into CASSPDGTSGSTGEFF.